This T cell receptor beta chain is from a study of blood T cell repertoires in COVID-19. In germline, CDR1 is SGHTA, CDR2 FQGNSA. Trimming shortened V by 1 base and J by 9 bases, and 13 bases separated the two germline ends. The CDR3 sequence is 14 residues long. Participants came from roughly 23 US areas, aged roughly 18 to 89 years. TCRdb's copy holds only in-frame clones and misses some; the assay was immunoSEQ multiplex PCR. The sample records about 310,000 clones, roughly 90% being singletons. This chain uses TRBV7-2 with TRBJ2-1; tentative D call: TRBD1 (5 bases). The sequenced sample consisted of PBMCs or T cells enriched from blood (not recorded which). The TCR originated in a woman aged 35 to 49 who had recovered from COVID-19. In DNA, the CDR3 is TGTGCCAGCAGCTTAGTAGGTCAGGGCAGTGAGCAGTTCTTC. Encoded protein: CASSLVGQGSEQFF.